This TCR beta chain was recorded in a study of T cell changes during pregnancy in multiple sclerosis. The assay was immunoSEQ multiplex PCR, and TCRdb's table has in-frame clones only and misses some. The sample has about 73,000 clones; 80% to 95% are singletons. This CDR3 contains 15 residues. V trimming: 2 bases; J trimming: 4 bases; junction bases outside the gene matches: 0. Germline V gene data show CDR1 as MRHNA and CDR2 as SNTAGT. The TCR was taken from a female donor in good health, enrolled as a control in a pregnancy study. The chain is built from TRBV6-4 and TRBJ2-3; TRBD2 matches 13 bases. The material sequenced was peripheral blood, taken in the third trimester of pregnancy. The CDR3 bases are TGTGCCAGCAGTGACGGACTAGCGGGAGCAGATACGCAGTATTTT. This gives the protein CASSDGLAGADTQYF.